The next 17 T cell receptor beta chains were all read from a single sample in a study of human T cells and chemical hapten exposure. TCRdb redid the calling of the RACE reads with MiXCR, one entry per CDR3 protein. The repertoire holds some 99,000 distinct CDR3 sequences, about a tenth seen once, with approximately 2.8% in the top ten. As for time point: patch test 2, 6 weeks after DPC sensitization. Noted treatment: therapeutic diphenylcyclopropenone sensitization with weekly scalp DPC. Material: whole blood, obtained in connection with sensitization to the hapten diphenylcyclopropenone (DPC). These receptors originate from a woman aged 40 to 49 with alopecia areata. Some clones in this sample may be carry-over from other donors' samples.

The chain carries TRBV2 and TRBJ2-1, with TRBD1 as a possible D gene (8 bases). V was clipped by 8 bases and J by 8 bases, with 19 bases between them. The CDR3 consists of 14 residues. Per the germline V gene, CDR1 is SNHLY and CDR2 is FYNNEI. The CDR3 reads CASGERDRLYEQFF. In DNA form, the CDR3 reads TGTGCCAGCGGAGAGCGGGACAGGCTCTATGAGCAGTTCTTC.

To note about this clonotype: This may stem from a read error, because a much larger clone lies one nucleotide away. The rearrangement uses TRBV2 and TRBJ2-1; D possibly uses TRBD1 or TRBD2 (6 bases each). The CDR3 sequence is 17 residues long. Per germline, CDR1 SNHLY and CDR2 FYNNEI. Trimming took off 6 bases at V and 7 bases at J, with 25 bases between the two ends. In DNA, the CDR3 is TGTGCCAGCAGATCCGCCATGGGCGGGGACACCCGGAATGAGCAGTTCTTC. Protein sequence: CASRSAMGGDTRNEQFF.

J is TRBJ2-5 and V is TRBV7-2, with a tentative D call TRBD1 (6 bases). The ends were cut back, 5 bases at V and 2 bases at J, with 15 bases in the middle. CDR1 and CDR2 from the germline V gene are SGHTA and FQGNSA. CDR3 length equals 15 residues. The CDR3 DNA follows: TGTGCCAGCAGCCCCGGACAGACCAGACAAGAGACCCAGTACTTC. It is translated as CASSPGQTRQETQYF.

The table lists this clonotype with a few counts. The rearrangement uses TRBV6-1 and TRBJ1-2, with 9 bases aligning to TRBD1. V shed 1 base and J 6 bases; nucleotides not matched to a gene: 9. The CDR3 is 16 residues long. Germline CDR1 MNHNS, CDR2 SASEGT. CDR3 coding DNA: TGTGCCAGCAGTGAAGTAATGGGACAGGGTGCGAATGGCTACACCTTC. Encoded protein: CASSEVMGQGANGYTF.

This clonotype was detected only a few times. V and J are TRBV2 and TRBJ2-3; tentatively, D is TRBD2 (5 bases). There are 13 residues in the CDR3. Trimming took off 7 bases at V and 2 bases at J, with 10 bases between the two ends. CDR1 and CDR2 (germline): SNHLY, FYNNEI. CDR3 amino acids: CASTGKTTDTQYF. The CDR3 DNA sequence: TGTGCCAGCACGGGGAAAACCACAGATACGCAGTATTTT.

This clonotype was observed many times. In nucleotides, the CDR3 is TGTGCCAGCAGTGAAGTAGGCAGCACCTATGGCTACACCTTC. Residues: CASSEVGSTYGYTF. The J gene is TRBJ1-2, the V gene TRBV6-1, with D unclear. Trimming took off 1 base at V and 4 bases at J, with 10 bases between the two ends. This CDR3 is 14 amino acids long. Looked up from germline, CDR1 is MNHNS and CDR2 is SASEGT.

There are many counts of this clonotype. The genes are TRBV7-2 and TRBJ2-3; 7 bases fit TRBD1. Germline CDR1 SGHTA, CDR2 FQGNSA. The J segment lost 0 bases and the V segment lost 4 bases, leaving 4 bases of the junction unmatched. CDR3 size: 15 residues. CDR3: CASSSQTGSTDTQYF. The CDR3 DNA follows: TGTGCCAGCAGCTCCCAGACAGGGAGCACAGATACGCAGTATTTT.

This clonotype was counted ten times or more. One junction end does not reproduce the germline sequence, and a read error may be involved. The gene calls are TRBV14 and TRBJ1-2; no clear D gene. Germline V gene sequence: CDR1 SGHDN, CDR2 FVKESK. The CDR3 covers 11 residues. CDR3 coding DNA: TGTGCCAGCAGCCAAGATCTCTCAGTACAATTC. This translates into CASSQDLSVQF.

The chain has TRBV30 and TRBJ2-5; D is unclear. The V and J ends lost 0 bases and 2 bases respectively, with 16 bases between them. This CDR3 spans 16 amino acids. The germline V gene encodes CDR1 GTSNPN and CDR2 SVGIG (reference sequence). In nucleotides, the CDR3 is TGTGCCTGGAGTGTACGACCGGTAGACGGACAAGAGACCCAGTACTTC. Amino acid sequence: CAWSVRPVDGQETQYF.

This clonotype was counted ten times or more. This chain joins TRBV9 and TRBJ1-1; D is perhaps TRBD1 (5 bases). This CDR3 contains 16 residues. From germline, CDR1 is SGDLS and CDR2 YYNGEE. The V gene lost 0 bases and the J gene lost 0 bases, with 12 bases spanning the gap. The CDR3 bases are TGTGCCAGCAGCGTAGGCAAGGGGCCGATGAACACTGAAGCTTTCTTT. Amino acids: CASSVGKGPMNTEAFF.

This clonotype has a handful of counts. The CDR3 DNA is TGTGCCAGCAGTGAGACGGGACTAGCGGGGGGCCGATTCTACGAGCAGTACTTC. It codes for CASSETGLAGGRFYEQYF. The V gene is TRBV6-1, the J gene TRBJ2-7; 15 nucleotides match TRBD2. The CDR3 extends over 18 amino acids. The V gene's germline CDR1 is MNHNS and CDR2 SASEGT. V lost 3 bases and J lost 3; bases outside the gene matches: 9.

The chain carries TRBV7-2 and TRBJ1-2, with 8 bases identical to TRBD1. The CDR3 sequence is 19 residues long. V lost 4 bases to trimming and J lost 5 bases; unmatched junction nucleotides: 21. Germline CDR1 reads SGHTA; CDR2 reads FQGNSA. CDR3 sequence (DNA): TGTGCCAGCAGCTACCGCAAAGGACAGGGAAACACCATACAATATGGCTACACCTTC. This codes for CASSYRKGQGNTIQYGYTF.

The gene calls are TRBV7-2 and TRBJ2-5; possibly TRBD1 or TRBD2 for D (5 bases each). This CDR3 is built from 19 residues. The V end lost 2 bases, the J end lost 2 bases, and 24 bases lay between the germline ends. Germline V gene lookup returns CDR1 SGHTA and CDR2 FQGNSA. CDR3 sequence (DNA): TGTGCCAGCAGCTTAATTCACCCCAGCCGGGGCCGCCGACAAGAGACCCAGTACTTC. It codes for CASSLIHPSRGRRQETQYF.

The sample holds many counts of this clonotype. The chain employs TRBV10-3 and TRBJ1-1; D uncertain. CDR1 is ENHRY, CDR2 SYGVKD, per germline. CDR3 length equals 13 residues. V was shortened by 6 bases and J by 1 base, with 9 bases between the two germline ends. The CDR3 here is CAISRNGNTEAFF. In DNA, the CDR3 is TGTGCCATCAGCAGGAACGGGAACACTGAAGCTTTCTTT.

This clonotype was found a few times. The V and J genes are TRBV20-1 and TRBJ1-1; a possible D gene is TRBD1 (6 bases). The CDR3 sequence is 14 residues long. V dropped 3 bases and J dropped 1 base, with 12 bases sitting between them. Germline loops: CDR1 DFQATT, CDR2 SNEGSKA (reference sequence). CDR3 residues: CSARQQGRNTEAFF. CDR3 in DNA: TGCAGTGCTAGGCAACAGGGTAGGAACACTGAAGCTTTCTTT.

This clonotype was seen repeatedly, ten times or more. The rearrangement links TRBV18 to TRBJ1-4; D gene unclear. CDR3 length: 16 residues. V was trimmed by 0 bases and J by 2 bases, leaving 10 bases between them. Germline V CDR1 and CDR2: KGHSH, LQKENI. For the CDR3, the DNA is TGTGCCAGCTCACCACCGGGAAGGGCCACTAATGAAAAACTGTTTTTT. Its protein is CASSPPGRATNEKLFF.

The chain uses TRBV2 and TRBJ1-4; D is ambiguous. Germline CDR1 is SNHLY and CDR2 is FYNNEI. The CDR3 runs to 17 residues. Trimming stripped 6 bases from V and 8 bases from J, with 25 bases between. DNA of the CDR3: TGTGCCAGCAGGCCCCCAGTCCTTGGCGGTCGAGGAGAAAAACTGTTTTTT. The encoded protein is CASRPPVLGGRGEKLFF.